This TCR beta chain was profiled in a study of identical twins (dated by TCRdb to the mid-2010s). Regarding the study in general: To test whether fetal clonotypes persist, the study used deep sequencing on TCR alpha and beta repertoires from monozygotic twins, unrelated adults of various ages, and cord blood. To rule out contamination, the twin experiments were replicated at different times with different library preparation protocols.

Library creation used 5' RACE. Reads for this sample came from an Illumina HiSeq 2000. A universal primer binding site was introduced by template switching, and a unique molecular identifier was present in the final cDNA, enabling accurate counting of TCR cDNA molecules. Specific primers in the conserved constant-segment region were used to synthesize first-strand cDNA for TCR alpha and beta chains. To control for contamination, every cDNA library was double barcoded, receiving both a SMART-Mk sample barcode and Illumina barcodes. Two successive PCR steps introduced TruSeq adapter sequences along with Illumina sample barcodes. Sequencing of the TCR alpha and beta cDNA libraries was done on the Illumina HiSeq platform using custom primers. Per the source publication's procedure: Raw reads were processed with MiGEC to extract unique molecular identifiers, and MiXCR was used to determine CDR3 positions. For each individual, recombination models were inferred using an EM algorithm with the repgenHMM and IGoR tools. The analysis of shared clonotypes was done with the tcR package in R, with sharing normalized by the product of cloneset sizes. To study raw recombination without the effects of thymic and clonal selection, out-of-frame nonproductive sequences were analyzed. In TCRdb, the public reads were trimmed at Q25 with fastp and aligned with MiXCR, with productive beta chains retained. Rows with a matching CDR3 protein are joined into one entry that keeps the most common DNA and genes. TCRdb, rather than the study authors, made the V and J calls. The sample table contains about 790,000 distinct CDR3 sequences; only one count was recorded for about 18% of them. The ten most abundant clones make up roughly 14% of the sample.

On this clonotype itself: This receptor's antigen is unknown. A clone one base away is much larger, so this may be a read error.

Findings and caveats that apply to the study as a whole: Abundant cord blood beta clonotypes had fewer insertions, young adult naive repertoires showed a similar but weaker trend, and memory repertoires showed no such trend. Because the same donors could not be followed over many years, the conclusions relied on cross-sectional statistical analysis. Recombination models systematically underestimated out-of-frame TCR alpha sharing in monozygotic twins but agreed with sharing between unrelated individuals. Invariant T cells such as MAIT and iNKT could partly confound zero-insertion analyses, although diverse VJ usage argued against such confounding for most clonotypes. Compared with coincidental sharing between unrelated individuals, out-of-frame TCR alpha sequences shared between twins showed an excess of sequences with low generation probability. The excess sharing between twins in beta out-of-frame sequences was weaker because fewer shared sequences reduced the signal-to-noise ratio.

Every donor was a healthy Caucasian. The twin cohort comprised three pairs of female monozygotic twins, all aged roughly 18 to 29 years. The RNA used for TCR libraries was isolated from peripheral blood mononuclear cells. Based on the germline V gene (reference sequence), the CDR1 and CDR2 sequences are LGHDT and YNNKEL. The CDR3 starts with the cysteine, ends with the phenylalanine, and has 12 residues. Just CDR3 DNA is preserved here, 36 bases in frame from base 1. The sample was also reused in another study, on T cells expressing NK-cell markers. The second study's authors report: TCR beta-chain repertoires were profiled in sorted CD3+CD56+NKG2C+, CD3+CD56+NKG2C- and CD3+CD56-NKG2C+ T-cell subsets from seven or eight donors. Of the eight sequenced donors, seven were found to be HCMV-seropositive and one was found to be HCMV-seronegative. In several experiments an anti-gammadeltaTCR antibody was added to restrict sorting to alphabetaTCR-expressing T cells. In six donors, the dominant CD3+CD56+NKG2C+ clonotypes ranked among the top 10 CD8+ clonotypes, making up roughly 1.0-8% of CD8+ T cells. Those dominant clonotypes were again the most abundant among CD3+CD56-NKG2C+ cells in a handful of donors, at roughly 25-65%. Whether the expanded NKG2C-expressing T cell clones were specific for HCMV antigens remained unclear. Randomly selected healthy volunteers, three men and five women, were used as the eight sequenced donors. HCMV-specific IgG was detected in serum with a commercial ELISA kit to determine HCMV serostatus. For about six donors, bulk peripheral blood T-cell repertoires were also sequenced from unsorted PBMC. MIGEC was used to demultiplex reads and group the reads by UMI, and MiTCR was used to assemble and quantify clonotypes. To remove erroneous sequences, TCR cDNA sequences were retained only when supported by two or more reads. The tcR package was used for downstream repertoire analysis, with clonotypes matched between fractions based on CDR3 nucleotide sequence plus V segment. Antigen specificity was annotated against VDJdb with VDJmatch, allowing one amino acid substitution in CDR3.

The sequence was obtained from a woman aged 18 to 35 in good health. Specimen: PBMCs. This chain is built from TRBV3-1 and TRBJ2-3; no D segment can be confidently identified. The CDR3 sequence is CANSQGTDTQYF. The sequenced DNA: TGTGCCAACAGCCAAGGGACAGATACGCAGTATTTT.